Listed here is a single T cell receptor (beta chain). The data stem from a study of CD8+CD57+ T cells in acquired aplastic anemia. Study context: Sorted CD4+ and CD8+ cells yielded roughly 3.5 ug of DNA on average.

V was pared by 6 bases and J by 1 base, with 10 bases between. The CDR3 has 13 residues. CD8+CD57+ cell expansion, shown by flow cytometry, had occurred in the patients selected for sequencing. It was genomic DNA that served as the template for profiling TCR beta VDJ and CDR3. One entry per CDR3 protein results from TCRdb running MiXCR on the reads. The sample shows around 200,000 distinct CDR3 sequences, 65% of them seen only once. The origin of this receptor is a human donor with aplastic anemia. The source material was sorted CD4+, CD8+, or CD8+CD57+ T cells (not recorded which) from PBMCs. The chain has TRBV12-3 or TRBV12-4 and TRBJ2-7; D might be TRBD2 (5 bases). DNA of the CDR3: TGTGCCAGCAGGACTGGCGGGTCCTACGAGCAGTACTTC. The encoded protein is CASRTGGSYEQYF.